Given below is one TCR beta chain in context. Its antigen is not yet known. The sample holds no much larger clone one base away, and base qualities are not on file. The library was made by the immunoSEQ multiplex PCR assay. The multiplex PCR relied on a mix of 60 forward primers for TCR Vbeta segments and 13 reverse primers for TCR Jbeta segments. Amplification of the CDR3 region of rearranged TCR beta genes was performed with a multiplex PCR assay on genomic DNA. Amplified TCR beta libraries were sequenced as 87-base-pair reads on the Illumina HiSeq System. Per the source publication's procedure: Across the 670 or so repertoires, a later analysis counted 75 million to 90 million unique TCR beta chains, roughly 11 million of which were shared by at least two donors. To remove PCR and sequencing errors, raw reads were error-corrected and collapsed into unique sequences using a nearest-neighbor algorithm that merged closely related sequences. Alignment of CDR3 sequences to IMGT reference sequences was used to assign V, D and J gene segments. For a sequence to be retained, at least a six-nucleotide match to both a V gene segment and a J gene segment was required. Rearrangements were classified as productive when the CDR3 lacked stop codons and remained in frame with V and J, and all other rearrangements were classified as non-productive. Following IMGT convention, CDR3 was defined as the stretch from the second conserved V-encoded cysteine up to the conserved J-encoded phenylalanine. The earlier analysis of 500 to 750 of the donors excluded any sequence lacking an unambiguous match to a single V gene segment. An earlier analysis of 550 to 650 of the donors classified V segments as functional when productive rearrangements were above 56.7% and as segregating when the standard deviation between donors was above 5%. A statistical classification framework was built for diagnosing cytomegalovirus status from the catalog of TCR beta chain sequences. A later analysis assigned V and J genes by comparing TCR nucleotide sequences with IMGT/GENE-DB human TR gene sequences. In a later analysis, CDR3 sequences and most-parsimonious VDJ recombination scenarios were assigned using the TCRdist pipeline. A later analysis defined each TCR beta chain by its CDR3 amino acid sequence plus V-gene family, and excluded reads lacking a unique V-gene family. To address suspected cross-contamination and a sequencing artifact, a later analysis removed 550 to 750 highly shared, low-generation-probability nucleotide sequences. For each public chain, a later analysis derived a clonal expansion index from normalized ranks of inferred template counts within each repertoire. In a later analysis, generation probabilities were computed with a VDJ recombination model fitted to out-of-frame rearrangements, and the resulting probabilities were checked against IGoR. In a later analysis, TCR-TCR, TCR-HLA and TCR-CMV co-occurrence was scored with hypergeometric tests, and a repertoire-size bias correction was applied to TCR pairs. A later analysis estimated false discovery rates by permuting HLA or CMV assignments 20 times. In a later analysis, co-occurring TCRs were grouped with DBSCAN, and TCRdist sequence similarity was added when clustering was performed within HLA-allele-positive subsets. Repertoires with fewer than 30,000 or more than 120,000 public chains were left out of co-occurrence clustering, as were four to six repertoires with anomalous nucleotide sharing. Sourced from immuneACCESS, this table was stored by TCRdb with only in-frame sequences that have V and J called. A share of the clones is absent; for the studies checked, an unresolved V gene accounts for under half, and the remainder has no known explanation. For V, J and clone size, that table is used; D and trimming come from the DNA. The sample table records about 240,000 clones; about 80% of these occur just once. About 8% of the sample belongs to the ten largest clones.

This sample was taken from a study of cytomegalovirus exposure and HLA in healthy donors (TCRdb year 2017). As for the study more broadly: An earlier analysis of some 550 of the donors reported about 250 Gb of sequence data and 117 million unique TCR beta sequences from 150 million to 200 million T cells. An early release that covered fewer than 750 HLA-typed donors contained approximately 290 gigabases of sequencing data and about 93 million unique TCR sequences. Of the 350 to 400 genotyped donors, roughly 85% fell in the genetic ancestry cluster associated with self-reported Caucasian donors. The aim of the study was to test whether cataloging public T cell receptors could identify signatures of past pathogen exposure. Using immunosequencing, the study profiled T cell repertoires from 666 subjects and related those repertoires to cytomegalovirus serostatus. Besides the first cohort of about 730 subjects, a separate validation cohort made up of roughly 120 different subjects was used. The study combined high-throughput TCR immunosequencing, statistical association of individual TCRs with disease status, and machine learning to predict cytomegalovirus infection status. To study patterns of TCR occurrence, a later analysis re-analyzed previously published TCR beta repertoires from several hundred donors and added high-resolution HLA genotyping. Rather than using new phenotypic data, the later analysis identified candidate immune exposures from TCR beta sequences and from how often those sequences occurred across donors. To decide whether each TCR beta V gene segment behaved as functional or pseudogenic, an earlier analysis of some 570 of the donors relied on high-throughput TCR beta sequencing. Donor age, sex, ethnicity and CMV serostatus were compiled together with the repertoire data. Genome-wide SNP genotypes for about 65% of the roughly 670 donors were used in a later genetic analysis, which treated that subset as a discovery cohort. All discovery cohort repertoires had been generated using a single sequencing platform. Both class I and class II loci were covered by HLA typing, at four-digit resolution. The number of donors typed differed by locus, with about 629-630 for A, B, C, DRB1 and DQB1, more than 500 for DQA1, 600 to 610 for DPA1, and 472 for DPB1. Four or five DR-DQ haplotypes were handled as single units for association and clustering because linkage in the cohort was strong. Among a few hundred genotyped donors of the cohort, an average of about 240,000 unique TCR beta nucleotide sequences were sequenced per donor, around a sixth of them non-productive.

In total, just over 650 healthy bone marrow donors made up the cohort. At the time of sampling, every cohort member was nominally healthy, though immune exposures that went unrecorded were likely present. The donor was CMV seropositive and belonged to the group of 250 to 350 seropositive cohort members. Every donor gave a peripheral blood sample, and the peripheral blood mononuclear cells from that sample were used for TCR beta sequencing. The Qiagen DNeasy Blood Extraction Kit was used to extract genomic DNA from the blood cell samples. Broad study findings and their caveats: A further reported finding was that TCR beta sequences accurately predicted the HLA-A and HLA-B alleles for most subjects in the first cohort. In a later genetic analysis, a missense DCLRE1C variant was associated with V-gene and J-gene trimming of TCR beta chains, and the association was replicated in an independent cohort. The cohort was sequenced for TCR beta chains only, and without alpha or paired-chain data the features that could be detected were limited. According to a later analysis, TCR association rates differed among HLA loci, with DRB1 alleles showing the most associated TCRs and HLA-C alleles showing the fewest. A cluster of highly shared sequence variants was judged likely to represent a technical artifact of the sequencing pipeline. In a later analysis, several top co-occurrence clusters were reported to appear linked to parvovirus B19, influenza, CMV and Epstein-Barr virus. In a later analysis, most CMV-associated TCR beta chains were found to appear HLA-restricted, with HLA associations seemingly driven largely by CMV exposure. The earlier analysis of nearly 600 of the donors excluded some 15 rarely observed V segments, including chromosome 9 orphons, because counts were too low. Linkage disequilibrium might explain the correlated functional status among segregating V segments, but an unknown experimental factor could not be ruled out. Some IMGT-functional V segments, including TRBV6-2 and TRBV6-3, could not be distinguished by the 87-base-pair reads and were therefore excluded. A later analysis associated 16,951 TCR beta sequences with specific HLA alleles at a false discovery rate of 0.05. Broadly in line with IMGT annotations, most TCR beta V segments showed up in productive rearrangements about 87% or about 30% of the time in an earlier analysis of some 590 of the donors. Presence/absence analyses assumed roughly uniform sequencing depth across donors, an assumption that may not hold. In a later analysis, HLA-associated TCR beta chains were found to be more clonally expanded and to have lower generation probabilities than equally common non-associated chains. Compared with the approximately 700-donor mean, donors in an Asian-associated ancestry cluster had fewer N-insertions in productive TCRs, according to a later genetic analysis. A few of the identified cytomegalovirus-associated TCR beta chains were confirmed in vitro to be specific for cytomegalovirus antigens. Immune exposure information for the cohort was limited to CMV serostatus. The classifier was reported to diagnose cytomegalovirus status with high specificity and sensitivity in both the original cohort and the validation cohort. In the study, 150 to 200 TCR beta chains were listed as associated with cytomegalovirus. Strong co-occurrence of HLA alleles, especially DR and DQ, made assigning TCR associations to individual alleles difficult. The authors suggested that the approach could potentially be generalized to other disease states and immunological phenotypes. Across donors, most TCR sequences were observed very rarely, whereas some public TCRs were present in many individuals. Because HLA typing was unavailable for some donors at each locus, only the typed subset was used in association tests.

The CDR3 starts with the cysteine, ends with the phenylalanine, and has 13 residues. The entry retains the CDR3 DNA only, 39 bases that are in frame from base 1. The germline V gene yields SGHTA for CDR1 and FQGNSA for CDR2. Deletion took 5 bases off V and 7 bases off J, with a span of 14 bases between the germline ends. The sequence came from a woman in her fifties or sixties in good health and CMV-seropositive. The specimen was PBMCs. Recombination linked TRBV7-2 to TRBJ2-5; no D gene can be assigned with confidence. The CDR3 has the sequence CASSDIPAVTQYF. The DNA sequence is TGTGCCAGCAGCGATATTCCTGCGGTGACCCAGTACTTC.